The source of this TCR beta chain is a study of T cells in Graves' hyperthyroidism and ophthalmopathy (dated by TCRdb to the late 2010s). At the level of the whole study: Peripheral blood samples were taken at initial diagnosis, before any treatment was given. To identify distinguishing TCR V-J signatures, a discovery cohort of around 100 patients was used, comprising 40 to 45 with Graves' ophthalmopathy and around 57 with stable Graves' hyperthyroidism. An independent validation cohort of around 20 hyperthyroidism patients and about 15 patients who later progressed to ophthalmopathy tested prospective prediction of ophthalmopathy. For training and testing, the 100 or so patients in the discovery cohort were randomly divided in a 7:3 ratio. In roughly six Graves' hyperthyroidism patients, the study also compared T-cell repertoires from thyroid tissue with T-cell repertoires from blood. After sampling, hyperthyroidism patients received methimazole starting at 30 mg daily, and ophthalmopathy patients received high-dose intravenous methylprednisolone. The paper reports TCR Vbeta CDR3 sequencing of roughly 140 peripheral blood samples: around 41 ophthalmopathy, under 85 hyperthyroidism and 17 progressor patients. Broad study findings and their caveats: No statistical method was used to fix the sample size in advance, and group allocation was not hidden from the investigators. Most expanded thyroid clonotypes (frequency above 0.001) were also detected in blood, suggesting blood repertoires may reflect thyroid immune responses. In validation, the model predicted progression to ophthalmopathy with roughly 70% sensitivity and 72% to 75% specificity, a median of 6.5 months before onset. In cross-validation, a model built on a 13 V-J signature told ophthalmopathy apart from stable hyperthyroidism with just under 90% sensitivity and about 81% specificity, and in testing the same model reached 80%/75%.

Amplification of TCR beta CDR3 regions was carried out from RNA transcripts. The first round of RT-PCR for the TCR CDR3 was performed with the HTBI primer set and the Qiagen OneStep RT-PCR kit. A second multiplex PCR round built the libraries, followed by size selection and purification. The libraries were sequenced on an Illumina HiSeq2000 using paired-end 100 bp reads. The original pipeline was this. SOAPnuke was used to process the raw data, with reads discarded if the reads contained adapters or uncalled bases, had a mean Phred below 15, or lacked an exact constant-primer or identifier match. COPE v1.2.5 was used to merge the high-quality paired reads, and each unique nucleotide sequence was defined as a clonotype. MiTCR v1.1 was used to align the clonotypes against IMGT TRBV, TRBD and TRBJ reference segments. Only V-J combinations with frequency above 0.0001, covering roughly 99% of repertoires, were analysed. The TCS score was defined as F50 (clonal expansion) divided by E x V (chaos), with BLOSUM62-based TCRdist calculated between CDR3 peptides within each V-J. Welch's t-statistics and random forest reduced some 510 V-J features to 10 to 15, which were used in a naive Bayes classifier (R e1071). The public sequencing data were trimmed at Q25 with fastp and processed into clonotypes with MiXCR by TCRdb, which kept only in-frame beta chains. Rows are unified per CDR3 protein, each entry keeping the most common DNA and genes. V and J calls and clone size were set by TCRdb, not the authors. Across this sample there are 380,000 or so distinct CDR3 sequences, with approximately 19% seen only once. Roughly 3.5% of the sample is held by the ten biggest clonotypes.

Stable Graves' hyperthyroidism was defined as the absence of progression to ophthalmopathy over 18 months of follow-up. The hyperthyroidism patients were between 18 and 65 years old and newly diagnosed, with a disease duration of less than 2 months. Exclusion was applied to patients with uncontrolled infections, other autoimmune diseases, pregnancy or lactation. Diagnoses were based on clinical symptoms, serum thyroxine and TRAb, thyroid ultrasound and orbital computed tomography. PBMCs were isolated from about 9.2 ml of fresh peripheral blood by Ficoll-Paque density gradient centrifugation. Trizol reagent was used to extract total RNA, and RNA quality was then checked on an Agilent 2100 Bioanalyzer. The CDR3 measures 15 amino acids from cysteine to phenylalanine. Only the CDR3 DNA stays, 45 bases, in frame from base 1. CDR1 and CDR2 (SGHRS, YFSETQ) derive from the germline V gene. Germline trimming amounts to 3 bases on V and 6 bases on J, with 11 as the count of junction bases outside the gene matches.

This clonotype was observed at least ten times. Its antigen is not yet known. There are no base qualities to consult, and no much larger clone falls within one base. Here the chain combines TRBV5-1 and TRBJ2-7, with TRBD1 identical over 8 junction bases. This clonotype was obtained from a woman aged 18-29 years with Graves' hyperthyroidism. Sequencing used blood. This receptor has the CDR3 CASSWDRTGTGEQYF. The DNA sequence is TGCGCCAGCAGCTGGGATCGGACAGGGACCGGCGAGCAGTACTTC. Supplemented by the reference TRBV5-1 and TRBJ2-7 proteins around the CDR3, the complete variable domain is KAGVTQTPRYLIKTRGQQVTLSCSPISGHRSVSWYQQTPGQGLQFLFEYFSETQRNKGNFPGRFSGRQFSNSRSEMNVSTLELGDSALYLCASSWDRTGTGEQYFGPGTRLTVT.